The clone carrying this T cell receptor beta chain was counted many times. The entry originates in a study of regulatory T cells in long-lasting Graves disease. V lost 0 bases and J lost 5, with 11 bases in between. The CDR3 extends over 14 amino acids. Per the germline V gene, CDR1 is SGHAT and CDR2 is FQNNGV. Relying on iRepertoire HTBI primers and Arm-PCR of CDR3 regions, the team built TCR beta libraries. TCRdb reanalysed the multiplex PCR reads using MiXCR and keeps one entry per CDR3 protein. The sample records approximately 540,000 distinct CDR3 sequences, around 11% being singletons. Documented time point: newly diagnosed GD, antithyroid drugs for less than 3 months. The TCR library used RNA extracted from PBMCs. This same sample was also part of a study on T cells in Graves' hyperthyroidism and ophthalmopathy. This second study notes: Patients aged 18 to 65 had newly diagnosed hyperthyroidism that had lasted under 2 months. Researchers ran a first-round RT-PCR on the TCR CDR3 using the HTBI primer set.

The input for sequencing was peripheral blood mononuclear cells (PBMCs), taken at new diagnosis, from a patient treated with antithyroid drugs. This receptor was obtained from a woman aged 25 to 39 with Graves disease. The chain links TRBV11-2 to TRBJ2-7; a possible D gene is TRBD2 (6 bases). The CDR3, as DNA: TGTGCCAGCAGCTTAGATATAGCGGTGCACGAGCAGTACTTC. Its translation is CASSLDIAVHEQYF.